This T cell receptor (beta chain) was identified in a study of vaccination and CD4 T cells after COVID-19. Study-level background: Some control cultures received a CEFX pool, which served as the positive control. Others received an HIV-1 Nef pool or no peptide.

Described treatment: roughly 11-day PBMC culture with coronavirus spike peptide pools or control peptides (ViraFEST assay). Sequencing of DNA taken from cultured CD4+ T cells relied on the Oncomine TCR Beta short-read assay. TCRdb reanalysed the PCR reads using MiXCR and keeps one entry per CDR3 protein. The table has some 15,000 distinct CDR3 sequences, around 40% seen once; the top ten hold roughly 5.5%. Regarding this clonotype: Its target is unknown.

The length of the CDR3 is 15 residues. Trimming removed 6 bases from V and 6 bases from J, with 18 bases in between. CDR1 MNHNS and CDR2 SASEGT come from the germline V gene. The TCR was taken from a human donor who had recovered from COVID-19. This chain connects TRBV6-1 to TRBJ1-5; perhaps TRBD1 as D (5 bases). Sequenced here: CD4+ T cells from blood, cultured in vitro, sampled before SARS-CoV-2 vaccination. The CDR3 nucleotides read TGTGCCAGCAGCCAAGTCTGGGGGGGAGGTCAGCCCCAGCATTTT. Encoded protein: CASSQVWGGGQPQHF.